The clone carrying this T cell receptor beta chain has a handful of counts. This sample was included in a study of regulatory T cells in long-lasting Graves disease. Time point reported: newly diagnosed GD, antithyroid drugs for less than 3 months. RNA extracted from PBMCs served as the sequencing template. The EDTA tubes were filled with nine milliliters of drawn peripheral blood. This CDR3 spans 14 amino acids. Germline V gene data show CDR1 as MNHEY and CDR2 as SVGEGT. J lost 2 bases, V lost 5 bases, and 4 bases had no gene match. Sequencing libraries for TCR beta were prepared with iRepertoire HTBI primers and Arm-PCR of CDR3 regions. Each CDR3 protein gets one entry after TCRdb re-called the multiplex PCR reads with MiXCR. The sample includes 580,000 or so distinct CDR3 sequences, about 15% seen only once; the top ten take around 12%. The data also belong to a second study, concerning T cells in Graves' hyperthyroidism and ophthalmopathy. In that study: The model forecast ophthalmopathy, anticipating it by a median roughly 6.3 months before onset.

The origin of this receptor is a man younger than 35 with Graves disease. The sequences come from peripheral blood mononuclear cells (PBMCs), collected at new diagnosis, from a patient treated with antithyroid drugs. The chain has TRBV6-2 or TRBV6-3 and TRBJ2-7, with 9 bases fitting TRBD1. The CDR3 is CASSTRTGAYEQYF. The CDR3, as DNA: TGTGCCAGCAGTACCCGGACAGGGGCCTACGAGCAGTACTTC.